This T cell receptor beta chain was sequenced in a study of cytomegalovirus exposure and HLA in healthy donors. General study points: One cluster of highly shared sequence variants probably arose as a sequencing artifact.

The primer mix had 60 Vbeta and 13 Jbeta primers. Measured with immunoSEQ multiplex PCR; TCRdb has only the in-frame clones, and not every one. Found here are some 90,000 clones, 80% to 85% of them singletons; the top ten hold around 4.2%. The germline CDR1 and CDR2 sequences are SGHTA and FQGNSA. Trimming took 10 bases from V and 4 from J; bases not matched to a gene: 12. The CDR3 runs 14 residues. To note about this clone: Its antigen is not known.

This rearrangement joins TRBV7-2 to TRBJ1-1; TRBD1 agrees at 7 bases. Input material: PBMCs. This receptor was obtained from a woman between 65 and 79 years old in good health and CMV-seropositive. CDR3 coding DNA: TGTGCCAACCGACAGGGTCGTTCGGGCACTGAAGCTTTCTTT. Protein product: CANRQGRSGTEAFF. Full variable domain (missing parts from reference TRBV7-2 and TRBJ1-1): GAGVSQSPSNKVTEKGKDVELRCDPISGHTALYWYRQSLGQGLEFLIYFQGNSAPDKSGLPSDRFSAERTGGSVSTLTIQRTQQEDSAVYLCANRQGRSGTEAFFGQGTRLTVV.